This T cell receptor beta chain comes out of a study of blood T cell repertoires in COVID-19. Study information: COVID-19 samples collected from the United States, Italy and Spain covered acute and convalescent phases. T cells, B-cell-depleted T cells, or PBMCs provided the cDNA or gDNA that served as material.

Assay used: immunoSEQ multiplex PCR; TCRdb lists only in-frame clones, some missing. Altogether hundreds of thousands of clones are present, about 84% being singletons, with the ten largest covering nearly 7.5%. The CDR3 is 13 amino acids. V was clipped by 1 base and J by 4 bases, with 8 bases between them. Germline V gene data show CDR1 as SGDLS and CDR2 as YYNGEE. The source is a woman between 35 and 50 years old with acute COVID-19. The source material was PBMCs or T cells enriched from blood (not recorded which). The rearrangement joins TRBV9 to TRBJ1-1; D ambiguous. The CDR3 DNA reads TGTGCCAGCAGCGTAAGTTCGGGCACTGAAGCTTTCTTT. This translates into CASSVSSGTEAFF.